Listed below are T cell receptor beta chains from one sample, sequenced in a study of OX40 agonist ivuxolimab in advanced cancers. Sequencing was performed with immunoSEQ multiplex PCR; in TCRdb, only in-frame clones are kept and a portion is missing. Of 48,000 or so clones listed, about 81% were seen once; the top ten hold around 7.8%. Material: CD4+ or CD8+ T cells sorted from blood, obtained in a trial of the OX40 agonist ivuxolimab. These TCRs come from an adult with an advanced solid tumor such as melanoma, head and neck, liver or kidney cancer. CDR3s include the opening cysteine and the closing phenylalanine or tryptophan. The order of the fields is CDR3 DNA, CDR3 protein, V gene, J gene, D gene, clone size. The D gene is left open where the match is weak. Size values are once, few and many counts, or a class for expanded clones, and some rows have none.

TGTGCCAGCATTGACCCCGGGACAGGGGGGGAGACCCAGTACTTC	CASIDPGTGGETQYF	TRBV2	TRBJ2-5	TRBD1	-
TGTGCCAGCAGTCGGACAGGGGGTACGTACGAGCAGTACTTC	CASSRTGGTYEQYF	TRBV7-6	TRBJ2-7	TRBD1	-
TGTGCCAGCAGCCTAACAGGGAGAGCCAAAAACATTCAGTACTTC	CASSLTGRAKNIQYF	TRBV7-8	TRBJ2-4	-	-
TGCGCCAGCAGGACTTCGGAGGGTTATGGCTACACCTTC	CASRTSEGYGYTF	TRBV5-1	TRBJ1-2	-	-
TGTGCCAGCCACAGGGATAGTAATTCACCCCTCCACTTT	CASHRDSNSPLHF	TRBV7-9	TRBJ1-6	-	-
TGTGCCAGTAGTATAGATCTGGCGGGGGGTCTCTACAATGAGCAGTTCTTC	CASSIDLAGGLYNEQFF	TRBV19	TRBJ2-1	TRBD2	few
TGTGCCATCAGCCTCCGACGGGAGGACTCCTACAATGAGCAGTTCTTC	CAISLRREDSYNEQFF	TRBV10-3	TRBJ2-1	TRBD2	-
TGTGCCAGTAGTGCCCGGGGCCTTCGGGGCTACACCTTC	CASSARGLRGYTF	TRBV19	TRBJ1-2	-	few
TGTGCCAGCAGTGATCACAGGGAATTACTCCTGAACACTGAAGCTTTCTTT	CASSDHRELLLNTEAFF	TRBV27	TRBJ1-1	-	-
TGTGCCTGGAGTGAGGGTTTGGAGGAGCAGTTCTTC	CAWSEGLEEQFF	TRBV30	TRBJ2-1	-	-
TGCGCCAGCAGCCCCCGACTAGCGGGAGTAGATACGCAGTATTTT	CASSPRLAGVDTQYF	TRBV4-1	TRBJ2-3	TRBD2	-
TGTGCCAGCAGTTACTCGACCAGTGGGCTGGGCGAGCAGTACTTC	CASSYSTSGLGEQYF	TRBV6-5	TRBJ2-7	-	-
TGTGCCAGCAGCCAAAATCTGCCCCCGTCTCAAGAGACCCAGTACTTC	CASSQNLPPSQETQYF	TRBV7-9	TRBJ2-5	-	-
TGTGCCAGCAGTCCGACCTCCTACGAGCAGTACTTC	CASSPTSYEQYF	TRBV2	TRBJ2-7	-	medium-sized
TGTGCCAGCAGCTACAGAATGGACCGAGGTGAAAAACTGTTTTTT	CASSYRMDRGEKLFF	TRBV6-6	TRBJ1-4	-	-
TGTGCCAGCAGCTTAGGGCTAGCGGGAGCAGATACGCAGTATTTT	CASSLGLAGADTQYF	TRBV7-9	TRBJ2-3	TRBD2	-
TGTGCCAGCAGCTTCCAGGCGGGGACAGGGGTTGAAGCTAACTATGGCTACACCTTC	CASSFQAGTGVEANYGYTF	TRBV7-9	TRBJ1-2	TRBD1	-
TGCGCCAGCGCAAAAGACGGGGACTCCTACAATGAGCAGTTCTTC	CASAKDGDSYNEQFF	TRBV5-1	TRBJ2-1	-	once
TGTGCCACCAGCAGAGATGAGCTCTATGGCTACACCTTC	CATSRDELYGYTF	TRBV15	TRBJ1-2	-	-
TGTGCCAGCCGACTAGGTAGAAACTATGGCTACACCTTC	CASRLGRNYGYTF	TRBV5-6	TRBJ1-2	-	-
TGTGCCAGTAGCCTGGCCATGGACGAAGACTATGAGCAGTTCTTC	CASSLAMDEDYEQFF	TRBV19	TRBJ2-1	-	once
TGTGCCAGCAGCTTAAATTCCCCTGAAGCTTTCTTT	CASSLNSPEAFF	TRBV7-2	TRBJ1-1	-	-
TGTGCCATCAGTGAGCCGGACAGATATACCTACAATGAGCAGTTCTTC	CAISEPDRYTYNEQFF	TRBV10-3	TRBJ2-1	-	-
TGTGCCACCTTAGGCGAGAGACCGGGACAGGGAAGCTCTCGTGGAAACACCATATATTTT	CATLGERPGQGSSRGNTIYF	TRBV21-1	TRBJ1-3	-	few
TGTGCCAGCTCACCATGGACTACCTCTGGAAACACCATATATTTT	CASSPWTTSGNTIYF	TRBV18	TRBJ1-3	-	-
TGTGCCAGCAGTCTTACCAACCGGGGCTATAGGGAGACCCAGTACTTC	CASSLTNRGYRETQYF	TRBV11-2	TRBJ2-5	-	-
TGTGCCTGGATGGACAGCTCCTACGAGCAGTACTTC	CAWMDSSYEQYF	TRBV30	TRBJ2-7	-	-
TGTGCCAGTAGTATTGACCTCAACAGGGGGCGCGGTGGCTACACCTTC	CASSIDLNRGRGGYTF	TRBV19	TRBJ1-2	TRBD1	-
TGTGCCAGTAGTATAGGGGAGACAGGGGTTCAGCCCCAGCATTTT	CASSIGETGVQPQHF	TRBV19	TRBJ1-5	TRBD1	-
TGTGCCAGTAGTATAGGGACTAGCCTATACAATGAGCAGTTCTTC	CASSIGTSLYNEQFF	TRBV19	TRBJ2-1	TRBD2	-
TGTGCCAGCAGCTTGGTTAGGAGCCCTTGGCAGTTCTTC	CASSLVRSPWQFF	TRBV5-6	TRBJ2-1	-	-
TGCAGCGTTGAGGCGCAGGGAACAGATACGCAGTATTTT	CSVEAQGTDTQYF	TRBV29-1	TRBJ2-3	-	-
TGTGCCAGCAGCGTAGCTCAGACTAGCGGGATCTATGAGCAGTTCTTC	CASSVAQTSGIYEQFF	TRBV9	TRBJ2-1	TRBD2	-
TGTGCCAGCAGCTTGCGACAGAAAGATAATCAGCCCCAGCATTTT	CASSLRQKDNQPQHF	TRBV5-5	TRBJ1-5	-	-
TGTGCCAGCTCAGTCCCACTTTCCTACGAGCAGTACTTC	CASSVPLSYEQYF	TRBV2	TRBJ2-7	-	-
TGTGCCAGCAGCAAAATAAGAGGCTCCTACGAGCAGTACTTC	CASSKIRGSYEQYF	TRBV11-2	TRBJ2-7	-	-
TGTGCCAGCAGCTTAAAAGGAGAGACCCAGTACTTC	CASSLKGETQYF	TRBV5-4	TRBJ2-5	-	-
TGTGCCAGCAGCCAAGCAGGGGGAGGAGAGCAGTACTTC	CASSQAGGGEQYF	TRBV14	TRBJ2-7	-	-
TGTGCCAGTAGTATAGAGCAGGGGGATACATCAGATACGCAGTATTTT	CASSIEQGDTSDTQYF	TRBV19	TRBJ2-3	TRBD1	once
TGCGCCAGCAGCCAAGCTGACAGGGGAGTTTCAGGAAACACCATATATTTT	CASSQADRGVSGNTIYF	TRBV4-1	TRBJ1-3	TRBD1	-
TGTGCCAGCAGCTCGGGGGTGGGGACGGACTATGGCTACACCTTC	CASSSGVGTDYGYTF	TRBV5-4	TRBJ1-2	-	once
TGCAGTGCTAGACCGGTAAATGAGCAGTTCTTC	CSARPVNEQFF	TRBV20-1	TRBJ2-1	-	-
TGTGCCAGCAGCCCTGGGGGATTAGGGGCAGATACGCAGTATTTT	CASSPGGLGADTQYF	TRBV11-3	TRBJ2-3	-	-
TGCAGCGTTGCGGCGGGGGGCCCCTATGGCTACACCTTC	CSVAAGGPYGYTF	TRBV29-1	TRBJ1-2	-	-
TGTGCCAGCAGTCCCGGGGACAGGGGCGATGGCTACACCTTC	CASSPGDRGDGYTF	TRBV6-1	TRBJ1-2	TRBD1	-
TGCAGCACAACTAGCGGGACGCCTGACGGGGAGCTGTTTTTT	CSTTSGTPDGELFF	TRBV29-1	TRBJ2-2	TRBD2	-
TGTGCCAGCAGCTTAATGGGGAACACTGAAGCTTTCTTT	CASSLMGNTEAFF	TRBV7-9	TRBJ1-1	-	once
TGTGCCAGCTCACCTACAGGGGCGCCCAGCTATGGCTACACCTTC	CASSPTGAPSYGYTF	TRBV18	TRBJ1-2	TRBD1	once
TGTGCCAGCAGCTTAGAAGCCGAGGAGACCCAGTACTTC	CASSLEAEETQYF	TRBV7-9	TRBJ2-5	-	-
TGTGCCAGCAGTGACACGGGAGGAAACACCGAAGCTTTCTTT	CASSDTGGNTEAFF	TRBV6-4	TRBJ1-1	-	-
TGTGCCCTGGACAGGGGGGTAATGGGCACCGGGGAGCTGTTTTTT	CALDRGVMGTGELFF	TRBV30	TRBJ2-2	TRBD1	-
TGCGCCAGCAGCCAAGGTTCAGTGTGGGGTCGACGGGTCTACGAGCAGTACTTC	CASSQGSVWGRRVYEQYF	TRBV4-1	TRBJ2-7	-	-
TGCGCCAGCAGCCTACTGGGGACAGGGGTCTCTGGGGCCAACGTCCTGACTTTC	CASSLLGTGVSGANVLTF	TRBV5-1	TRBJ2-6	TRBD1	-
TGTGCCACCAGCGGACGACAGGGACAGGGGAAACTGTTTTTT	CATSGRQGQGKLFF	TRBV15	TRBJ1-4	TRBD1	-
TGTGCCAGCAGTGGGGGCTCTCAGGGGGCCTTCTATCAGCCCCAGCATTTT	CASSGGSQGAFYQPQHF	TRBV6-1	TRBJ1-5	TRBD1	-
TGTGCCAGCAGTGGGGGGGTCTTCTCTGGAAACACCATATATTTT	CASSGGVFSGNTIYF	TRBV2	TRBJ1-3	-	once
TGCGCCAGCAGCTTGGAAGGGGAGAATTCACCCCTCCACTTT	CASSLEGENSPLHF	TRBV5-4	TRBJ1-6	-	-